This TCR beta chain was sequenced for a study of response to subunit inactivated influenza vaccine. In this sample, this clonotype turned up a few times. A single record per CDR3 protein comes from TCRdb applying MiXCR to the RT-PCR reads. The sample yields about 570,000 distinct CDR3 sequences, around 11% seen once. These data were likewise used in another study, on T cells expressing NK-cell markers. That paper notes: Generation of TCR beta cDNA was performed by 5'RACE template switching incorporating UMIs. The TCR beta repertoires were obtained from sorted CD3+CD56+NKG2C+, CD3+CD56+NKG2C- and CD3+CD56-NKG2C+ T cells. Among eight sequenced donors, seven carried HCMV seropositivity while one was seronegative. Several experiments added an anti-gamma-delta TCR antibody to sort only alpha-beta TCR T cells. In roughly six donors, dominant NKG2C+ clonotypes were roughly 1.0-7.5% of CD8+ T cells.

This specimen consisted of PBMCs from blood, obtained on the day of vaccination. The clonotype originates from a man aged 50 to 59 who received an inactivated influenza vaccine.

The CDR3 DNA reads as TGCGCCAGCAGCCAAGATTGGCTAGCGGGAGGTTGGGATACGCAGTATTTT. Residues: CASSQDWLAGGWDTQYF. The chain links TRBV4-3 to TRBJ2-3; 11 nucleotides align to TRBD2. Trimming took 0 bases from V and 6 from J; bases not matched to a gene: 8. Germline lookup yields CDR1 LGHNA and CDR2 YSLEER. CDR3 length equals 17 residues.